This T cell receptor beta chain was sequenced in a study of T cells in Graves' hyperthyroidism and ophthalmopathy. The V segment lost 3 bases and the J segment 10 bases; nucleotides outside the gene matches: 9. The CDR3 is made up of 14 amino acids. Germline values: CDR1 MNHEY, CDR2 SVGAGI. Those with hyperthyroidism were 18 to 65 years old, newly diagnosed, and ill for under 2 months. TCR beta CDR3 region amplification was performed from RNA transcripts. A set of HTBI primers served as the primers for a first-round RT-PCR of the TCR CDR3. TCRdb independently ran MiXCR on the multiplex PCR reads; one entry per CDR3 protein. The data show 300,000 to 450,000 distinct CDR3 sequences, with 15% to 18% seen just once and around a quarter held by the top ten.

The chain carries TRBV6-5 and TRBJ2-1; 7 bases match TRBD2. The sequence came from a young woman with Graves' hyperthyroidism that later progressed to Graves' ophthalmopathy. The sample consisted of blood. The chain's CDR3 is CASSYPSGKSEQFF. Written as DNA, the CDR3 is TGTGCCAGCAGTTATCCTAGCGGCAAAAGCGAGCAGTTCTTC.